These T cell receptor beta chains were read from a single sample in a study of T cells in placental villitis. The protocol was immunoSEQ multiplex PCR, while the TCRdb copy is restricted to in-frame clones and leaves out a portion. The sample shows several thousand clones, roughly 78% of them seen only once. Sequences were obtained from placental tissue containing maternal and fetal cells. The origin of the receptors is a human patient with infectious villitis; the placental T cells may come from both mother and fetus. The CDR3 runs from the conserved cysteine through the conserved F or W. D genes are given only for firm matches. Expanded clones get a size class; other rows say once, few or many, or leave the size out.

size	D	V	J	DNA	CDR3
NA	TRBD2	TRBV7-2	TRBJ2-3	TGTGCCAGCAGCTTAGCTTTAGGACTAGCGGGGGACCTTAGCACAGATACGCAGTATTTT	CASSLALGLAGDLSTDTQYF
NA	NA	TRBV15	TRBJ1-5	TGTGCCACCAGCAGAGATCTCGGGGGAAGTGGCAATCAGCCCCAGCATTTT	CATSRDLGGSGNQPQHF
NA	NA	TRBV7-2	TRBJ1-5	TGTGCCAGCAGCACGGCCGCCTCCTCCTTTTATAGCAATCAGCCCCAGCATTTT	CASSTAASSFYSNQPQHF
NA	NA	TRBV10-3	TRBJ2-3	TGTGCCATCAGTGAGTCTAGCGGCACAGATACGCAGTATTTT	CAISESSGTDTQYF
NA	NA	TRBV30	TRBJ2-2	TGTGCCTGGATTGACGGGGGACTGAACACCGGGGAGCTGTTTTTT	CAWIDGGLNTGELFF
NA	NA	TRBV6-2/TRBV6-3	TRBJ1-2	TGTGCCAGCAGTCTGACACTTTACTATGGCTACACCTTC	CASSLTLYYGYTF
once	TRBD2	TRBV6-4	TRBJ2-3	TGTGCCAGCAGTGGGACTAGCGGGGGCACAGATACGCAGTATTTT	CASSGTSGGTDTQYF
NA	NA	TRBV3-1/TRBV3-2	TRBJ2-1	TGTGCCAGCAGCCAAGAAGGGTCGGCGGTCAAGGTGCAGTTCTTC	CASSQEGSAVKVQFF
few	TRBD2	TRBV2	TRBJ2-5	TGTGCCAGCTCCTACGAGCGGGAGGAGACCCAGTACTTC	CASSYEREETQYF
NA	NA	TRBV25-1	TRBJ1-1	TGTGCCAGCAGTGGCTACAGGAGTGGCCGCACTGAAGCTTTCTTT	CASSGYRSGRTEAFF
NA	NA	TRBV7-9	TRBJ2-7	TGTGCCAGCAGCTCTCTTAAGGTGGGGGAGCAGTACTTC	CASSSLKVGEQYF
NA	NA	TRBV2	TRBJ2-7	TGTGCCAGCAGTGATGACCTCCGCGGCAACGAGCAGTACTTC	CASSDDLRGNEQYF
NA	TRBD1	TRBV6-5	TRBJ1-2	TGTGCCAGCAGTTACACGACAGGGACTAACTATGGCTACACCTTC	CASSYTTGTNYGYTF
NA	NA	TRBV3-1/TRBV3-2	TRBJ1-3	TGTGCCAGCAGCCAAGGGGCAGGGGTTGGAAACACCATATATTTT	CASSQGAGVGNTIYF
few	NA	TRBV7-9	TRBJ1-2	TGTGCCAGCAGCGAAGCCTCCCGGGGGGCTGATGGCTACACCTTC	CASSEASRGADGYTF
NA	NA	TRBV19	TRBJ2-2	TGTGCCAGTAGTCTCTACCGGGCCGGGGAGCTGTTTTTT	CASSLYRAGELFF
NA	NA	TRBV6-1	TRBJ2-6	TGTGCCAGCAGTGAATCTGCTGGGGCCAACGTCCTGACTTTC	CASSESAGANVLTF
NA	TRBD2	TRBV14	TRBJ2-7	TGTGCCAGCAGCCTAACGGGGGGGCTCGAGCAGTACTTC	CASSLTGGLEQYF
NA	TRBD2	TRBV19	TRBJ2-3	TGTGCCAGTAGTCTCCGGACTAGCGGCCACTCCACAGATACGCAGTATTTT	CASSLRTSGHSTDTQYF
large	TRBD2	TRBV7-3	TRBJ2-5	TGTGCCAGCAGTCAATTCGGGGGGTTCCAAGAGACCCAGTACTTC	CASSQFGGFQETQYF
once	NA	TRBV29-1	TRBJ2-2	TGCAGCGTTGGGTCAAACGGGGAGCTGTTTTTT	CSVGSNGELFF
NA	TRBD2	TRBV7-2	TRBJ2-3	TGTGCCAGCAGCTCAAGTTGGGCGGGGGGTGATACAGATACGCAGTATTTT	CASSSSWAGGDTDTQYF
few	TRBD1	TRBV7-2	TRBJ1-2	TGTGCCAGCAGCTTACCAACGACAGGGGGCAACTATGGCTACACCTTC	CASSLPTTGGNYGYTF
NA	TRBD2	TRBV5-1	TRBJ2-7	TGCGCCAGCAGGTGGACTAGCGGTTCCTACGAGCAGTACTTC	CASRWTSGSYEQYF
NA	NA	TRBV7-9	TRBJ2-3	TGTGCCACAGACGGCGGCCCTAGCACAGATACGCAGTATTTT	CATDGGPSTDTQYF
few	NA	TRBV5-4	TRBJ2-3	TGTGCCAGCAGCTTGATAGCGAGGGGCACAGATACGCAGTATTTT	CASSLIARGTDTQYF
few	NA	TRBV11-3	TRBJ2-2	TGTGCCAGCAGCTTAGACTTCGGGGAGCTGTTTTTT	CASSLDFGELFF
NA	NA	TRBV6-6	TRBJ1-2	TGTGCCAGCAGTTATTCCTTTCCTCGTGGCTACACCTTC	CASSYSFPRGYTF
NA	NA	TRBV6-1	TRBJ1-2	TGTGCCAGCAGTGAAGGAAGTGGGGCACCCTATGGCTACACCTTC	CASSEGSGAPYGYTF
NA	NA	TRBV5-5	TRBJ2-7	TGTGCCAGCAGCTTTGCGTCTGATGGGATACCAGGCTCCTACGAGCAGTACTTC	CASSFASDGIPGSYEQYF
once	NA	TRBV7-2	TRBJ1-5	TGTGCCAGCAGCTTAGCGTATTCGTCCAATCAGCCCCAGCATTTT	CASSLAYSSNQPQHF
NA	NA	TRBV2	TRBJ2-7	TGTGCCAGCAGTGAAGGGCCTGGGCAGTACTTC	CASSEGPGQYF
NA	TRBD1	TRBV7-8	TRBJ2-6	TGTGCCAGCAGCCCGGGACAGGGCAGCTCTGGGGCCAACGTCCTGACTTTC	CASSPGQGSSGANVLTF
NA	NA	TRBV19	TRBJ1-5	TGTGCCAGTAGTCCCGGGTGGAGAGATCAGCCCCAGCATTTT	CASSPGWRDQPQHF
NA	NA	TRBV6-5	TRBJ1-2	TGTGCCAGCATACAGGTAGCTAACTATGGCTACACCTTC	CASIQVANYGYTF
once	NA	TRBV2	TRBJ2-1	TGTGCCAGGCTTGAAAGGGGTGAGCAGTTCTTC	CARLERGEQFF
once	TRBD1	TRBV19	TRBJ1-2	TGTGCCAGTCGCTCCGGGACAGGGGGCCTTGGCTACACCTTC	CASRSGTGGLGYTF
NA	NA	TRBV4-1	TRBJ2-1	TGCGCCAGCAGCCAACCTCGCGGGGAGGATGAGCAGTTCTTC	CASSQPRGEDEQFF
NA	NA	TRBV28	TRBJ2-3	TGTGCCAGCATCGGAGGGGGACAAGGCACAGATACGCAGTATTTT	CASIGGGQGTDTQYF
few	NA	TRBV6-5	TRBJ1-2	TGTGCCAGCAGTTCGGGGGGAGATGGCTACACCTTC	CASSSGGDGYTF
NA	NA	TRBV28	TRBJ1-5	TGTGCCAGCAGTTTATTTGGGTTTTTGGGGGAAGAAAATCAGCCCCAGCATTTT	CASSLFGFLGEENQPQHF
NA	NA	TRBV5-1	TRBJ1-3	TGCGCCAGCAGCTACTCTGGAAACACCATATATTTT	CASSYSGNTIYF
NA	NA	TRBV7-9	TRBJ2-3	TGTGCCAGCAGCTTAGAATCCCTCCGGGCGGGGTACACAGATACGCAGTATTTT	CASSLESLRAGYTDTQYF
NA	TRBD1	TRBV7-3	TRBJ2-3	TGTGCCAGCAGCCCAGGACAGGGCCGTGAGGGCACAGATACGCAGTATTTT	CASSPGQGREGTDTQYF
NA	NA	TRBV7-2	TRBJ2-2	TGTGCCAGCAGCTTAGTGAATAGCTACACCGGGGAGCTGTTTTTT	CASSLVNSYTGELFF
NA	NA	TRBV7-6	TRBJ2-2	TGTGCCAGCAGCTTAGGAGGGTCCGGGGAGCTGTTTTTT	CASSLGGSGELFF
NA	NA	TRBV6-1	TRBJ2-2	TGTGCCAGCAGTGTACTAGGCAGGGTCGGGACCGGGGAGCTGTTTTTT	CASSVLGRVGTGELFF
NA	NA	TRBV19	TRBJ1-4	TGTGCCAGTAGTAGCCAGGCAACTAATGAAAAACTGTTTTTT	CASSSQATNEKLFF
NA	NA	TRBV24-1	TRBJ2-5	TGTGCCACCAGTGATTTGAGTTGGACGTTATCCAAAGGGACCCAGTACTTC	CATSDLSWTLSKGTQYF
NA	NA	TRBV9	TRBJ2-5	TGTGCCAGCAGCGTAGCCTCAGGGCAAGAGACCCAGTACTTC	CASSVASGQETQYF
NA	TRBD1	TRBV6-5	TRBJ1-2	TGTGCCAGCAGGCGGACAGGGGGCGGCTACACCTTC	CASRRTGGGYTF
NA	NA	TRBV25-1	TRBJ1-1	TGTGCCAGCAGTGTGGGCACTGAAGCTTTCTTT	CASSVGTEAFF
NA	NA	TRBV27	TRBJ1-1	TGTGCCAGCATTCGGGGCGCTGAAGCTTTCTTT	CASIRGAEAFF
NA	NA	TRBV28	TRBJ1-2	TGTGCCAGCAGTTTCCCCCTCCCCCGCCAACAGGGCGAACCCTATGGCTACACCTTC	CASSFPLPRQQGEPYGYTF
NA	NA	TRBV9	TRBJ2-5	TGTGCCAGCAGCGTAGGCCCAGACCAAGAGACCCAGTACTTC	CASSVGPDQETQYF